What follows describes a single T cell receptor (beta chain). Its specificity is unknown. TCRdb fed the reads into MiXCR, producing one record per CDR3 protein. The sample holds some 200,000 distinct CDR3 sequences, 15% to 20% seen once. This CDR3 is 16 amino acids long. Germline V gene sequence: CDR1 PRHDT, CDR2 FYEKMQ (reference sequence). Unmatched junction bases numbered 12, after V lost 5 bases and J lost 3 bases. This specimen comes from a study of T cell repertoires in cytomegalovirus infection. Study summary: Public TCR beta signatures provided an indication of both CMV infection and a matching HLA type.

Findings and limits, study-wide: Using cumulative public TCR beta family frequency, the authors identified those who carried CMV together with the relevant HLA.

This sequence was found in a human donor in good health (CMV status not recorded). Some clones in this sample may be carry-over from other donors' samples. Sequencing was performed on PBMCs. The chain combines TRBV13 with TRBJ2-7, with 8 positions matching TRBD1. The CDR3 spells CASSPRPGQGDYEQYF. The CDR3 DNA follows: TGTGCCAGCAGCCCCCGTCCCGGACAGGGAGACTACGAGCAGTACTTC.